Listed here is a single TCR beta chain. Its antigen is as yet unknown. The sample belongs to a study of OX40 agonist ivuxolimab in advanced cancers. Study results and caveats: Normalized T-cell clonal expansion was also low in some nonresponders.

The V gene lost 7 bases and the J gene lost 1 base, with 8 bases spanning the gap. Germline assignment: CDR1 SQVTM and CDR2 ANQGSEA. CDR3 length: 12 residues. The method was immunoSEQ multiplex PCR; TCRdb's version includes in-frame clones alone and lacks a portion of them. The sample lists approximately 89,000 clones; 85% to 90% were seen once. The sequence was collected from an adult with an advanced solid tumor such as melanoma, head and neck, liver or kidney cancer. The J gene is TRBJ1-3, the V gene TRBV29-1; D not certain. The sample in question was CD4+ or CD8+ T cells sorted from blood, obtained in a trial of the OX40 agonist ivuxolimab. CDR3 residues: CSGRESGNTIYF. The CDR3 nucleotides read TGCAGCGGAAGAGAATCTGGAAACACCATATATTTT.